This T cell receptor beta chain was sequenced for a study of shared clonotypes between healthy human individuals. Findings of the study overall: It was only blood that was sampled, and tissue repertoires likely differ.

This CDR3 has 16 residues. The V gene lost 1 base and the J gene lost 0 bases, with 10 bases spanning the gap. CDR1 MDHEN and CDR2 SYDVKM come from the germline V gene. This clone was found a few times. Its antigen is currently unknown. In the original processing: There were no quality scores in the junction-only immunoSEQ sequences, so filtering differed. Assay: immunoSEQ multiplex PCR; the TCRdb copy retains only in-frame clones and omits some. V, J and clone size are those of that table, while D and trimming were read from the DNA. The sample lists 450,000 to 500,000 clones, 79% occurring once. The source is a woman in her 40s in good health. Some clones in this sample may be carry-over from other donors' samples. The source material was PBMCs. The V and J genes are TRBV28 and TRBJ2-4; D remains ambiguous. CDR3 sequence reads: CASSLYTRLAKNIQYF. CDR3 DNA: TGTGCCAGCAGTTTATATACGCGGTTAGCCAAAAACATTCAGTACTTC.